These T cell receptor beta chains were read from a single sample in a study of blood T cell repertoires in COVID-19. This table comes from immunoSEQ multiplex PCR, and its TCRdb copy is limited to in-frame clones, with some not included. The profile covers over 100,000 clones, with approximately 83% appearing a single time and approximately 3.6% taken by the ten largest. The sample was peripheral blood. The receptor set was obtained from an elderly woman with active or convalescent COVID-19. Both conserved end residues are part of each CDR3. A D gene is named only where the DNA matches it firmly. The size of a clone is reported for some rows only, either as once, few or many, or as a class for expanded clones.

D,J,size,V,DNA,CDR3
TRBD1,TRBJ1-3,-,TRBV7-7,TGTGCTAGGGGTGGGACAGTCAGGAATGGAAACACCATATATTTT,CARGGTVRNGNTIYF
-,TRBJ1-6,-,TRBV6-1,TGTGCCAGCAGTGATCGGGGGGCGGGGAATTCACCCCTCCACTTT,CASSDRGAGNSPLHF
TRBD1,TRBJ1-2,-,TRBV25-1,TGTGCCAGCCGCCGACAGGGCATGAATGGCTACACCTTC,CASRRQGMNGYTF
TRBD1,TRBJ1-3,-,TRBV6-5,TGTGCCAGCCAGGGACAGGACTCTGGAAACACCATATATTTT,CASQGQDSGNTIYF
TRBD1,TRBJ1-5,-,TRBV5-4,TGTGCCAGCAGCGTCGGACAGGGCCAGAATCAGCCCCAGCATTTT,CASSVGQGQNQPQHF
-,TRBJ1-2,-,TRBV18,TGTGCCAGCTCACAACAGGGCTATGGCTACACCTTC,CASSQQGYGYTF
TRBD1,TRBJ1-5,-,TRBV30,TGTGCCTGGAGTCCCCGGACAGGGGGCTATAGCAATCAGCCCCAGCATTTT,CAWSPRTGGYSNQPQHF
-,TRBJ2-1,-,TRBV5-4,TGTGCCAGCAGCTTGGTTCAGGGCCGGGAGCAGTTCTTC,CASSLVQGREQFF
-,TRBJ1-1,few,TRBV5-4,TGTGCCAGCAACCTAGGGGCCCCGAAGGGGAACACTGAAGCTTTCTTT,CASNLGAPKGNTEAFF
-,TRBJ1-4,few,TRBV28,TGTGCCAGCAATGGGGGCACTAATGAAAAACTGTTTTTT,CASNGGTNEKLFF
-,TRBJ2-1,-,TRBV3-1/TRBV3-2,TGTGCCAGCAGCCAAGATCATCGGCGGTACAATGAGCAGTTCTTC,CASSQDHRRYNEQFF
-,TRBJ2-7,-,TRBV2,TGTGCCAGCATCGAGCACGAGGGTGATTCCTACGAGCAGTACTTC,CASIEHEGDSYEQYF
-,TRBJ2-1,-,TRBV27,TGTGCCAGCAGTCCACCACAGGGGACTGACTCCTACAATGAGCAGTTCTTC,CASSPPQGTDSYNEQFF
TRBD2,TRBJ2-7,-,TRBV7-2,TGTGCCAGCAGTTTAGACGGACTAGCGGTACCCAGGAGCTCCTACGAGCAGTACTTC,CASSLDGLAVPRSSYEQYF
-,TRBJ2-4,-,TRBV5-4,TGTGCCAGCAGCAGCCCGGACGGAGGGGTGTACTTC,CASSSPDGGVYF
-,TRBJ1-4,-,TRBV14,TGTGCCAGCAGCCGCAGACAGAGTTCAGTCCTTGAAAAACTGTTTTTT,CASSRRQSSVLEKLFF